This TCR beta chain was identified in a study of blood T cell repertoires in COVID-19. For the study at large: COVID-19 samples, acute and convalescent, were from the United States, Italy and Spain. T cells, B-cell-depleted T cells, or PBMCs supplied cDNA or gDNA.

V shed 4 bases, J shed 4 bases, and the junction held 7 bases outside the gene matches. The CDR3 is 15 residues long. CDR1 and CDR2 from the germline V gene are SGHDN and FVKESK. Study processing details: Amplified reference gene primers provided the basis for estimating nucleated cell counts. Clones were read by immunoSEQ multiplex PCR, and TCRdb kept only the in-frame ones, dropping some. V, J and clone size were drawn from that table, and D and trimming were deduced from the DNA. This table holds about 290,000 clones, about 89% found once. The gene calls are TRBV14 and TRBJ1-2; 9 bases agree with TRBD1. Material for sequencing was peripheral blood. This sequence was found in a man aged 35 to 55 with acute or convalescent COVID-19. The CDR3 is CASSPGGTGSYGYTF. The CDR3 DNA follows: TGTGCCAGCAGCCCCGGCGGGACAGGGTCCTATGGCTACACCTTC.